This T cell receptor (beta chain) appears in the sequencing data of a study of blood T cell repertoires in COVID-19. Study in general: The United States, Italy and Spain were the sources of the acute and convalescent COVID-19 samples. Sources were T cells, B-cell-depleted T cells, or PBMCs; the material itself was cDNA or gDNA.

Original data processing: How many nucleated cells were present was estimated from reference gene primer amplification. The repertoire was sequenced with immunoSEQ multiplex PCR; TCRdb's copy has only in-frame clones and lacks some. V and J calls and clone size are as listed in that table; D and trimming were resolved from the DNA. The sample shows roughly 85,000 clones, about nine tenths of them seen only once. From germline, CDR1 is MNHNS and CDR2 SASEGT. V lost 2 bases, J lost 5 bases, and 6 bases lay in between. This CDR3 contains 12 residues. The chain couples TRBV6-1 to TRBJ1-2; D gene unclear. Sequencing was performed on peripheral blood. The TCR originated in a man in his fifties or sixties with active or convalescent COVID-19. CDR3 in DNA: TGTGCCAGCAGTGAACGAGGGTATGGCTACACCTTC. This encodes CASSERGYGYTF.